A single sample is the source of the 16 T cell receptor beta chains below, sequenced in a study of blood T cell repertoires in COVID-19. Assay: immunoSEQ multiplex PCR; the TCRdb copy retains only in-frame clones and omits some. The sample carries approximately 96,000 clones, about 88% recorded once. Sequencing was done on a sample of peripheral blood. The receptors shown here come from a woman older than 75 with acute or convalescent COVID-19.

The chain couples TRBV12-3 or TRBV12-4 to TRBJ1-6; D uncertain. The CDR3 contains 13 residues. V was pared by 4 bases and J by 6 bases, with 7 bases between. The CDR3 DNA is TGTGCCAGCAGTTCACAGTCTAATTCACCCCTCCACTTT. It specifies CASSSQSNSPLHF.

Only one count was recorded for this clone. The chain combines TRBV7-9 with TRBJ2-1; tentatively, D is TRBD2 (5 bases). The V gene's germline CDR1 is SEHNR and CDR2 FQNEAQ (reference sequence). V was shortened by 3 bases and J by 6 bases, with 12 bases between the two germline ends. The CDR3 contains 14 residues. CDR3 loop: CASSLGTTSNEQFF. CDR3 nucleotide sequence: TGTGCCAGCAGCTTGGGTACCACTAGCAATGAGCAGTTCTTC.

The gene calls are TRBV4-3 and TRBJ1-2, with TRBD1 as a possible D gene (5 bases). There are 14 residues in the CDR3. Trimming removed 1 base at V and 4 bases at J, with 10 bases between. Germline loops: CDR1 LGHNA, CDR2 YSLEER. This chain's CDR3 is CASSQAGRVYGYTF. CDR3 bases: TGCGCCAGCAGCCAAGCTGGCAGGGTCTATGGCTACACCTTC.

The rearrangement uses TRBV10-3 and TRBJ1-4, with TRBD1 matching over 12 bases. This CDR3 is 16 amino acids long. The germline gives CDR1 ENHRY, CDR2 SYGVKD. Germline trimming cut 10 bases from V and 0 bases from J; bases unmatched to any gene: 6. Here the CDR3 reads CASAGTGGSTNEKLFF. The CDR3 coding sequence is TGTGCCAGCGCCGGGACAGGGGGCTCAACTAATGAAAAACTGTTTTTT.

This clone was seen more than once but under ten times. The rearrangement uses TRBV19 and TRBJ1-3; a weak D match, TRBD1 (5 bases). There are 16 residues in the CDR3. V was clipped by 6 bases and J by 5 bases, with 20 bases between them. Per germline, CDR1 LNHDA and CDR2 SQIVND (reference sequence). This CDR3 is CASSPGGLVLRNTIYF. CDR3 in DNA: TGTGCCAGTAGCCCTGGGGGACTCGTGCTAAGAAACACCATATATTTT.

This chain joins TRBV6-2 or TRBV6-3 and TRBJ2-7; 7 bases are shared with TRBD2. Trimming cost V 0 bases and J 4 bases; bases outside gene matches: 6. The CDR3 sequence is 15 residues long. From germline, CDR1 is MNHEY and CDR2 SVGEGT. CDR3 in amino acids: CASSYSLAERYEQYF. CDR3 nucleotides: TGTGCCAGCAGTTACTCGCTAGCGGAGCGGTACGAGCAGTACTTC.

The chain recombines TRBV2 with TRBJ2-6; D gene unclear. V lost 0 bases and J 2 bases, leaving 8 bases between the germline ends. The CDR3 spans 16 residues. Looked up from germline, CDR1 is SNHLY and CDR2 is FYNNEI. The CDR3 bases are TGTGCCAGCAGTGAAGCGCAGTTTCCTGGGGCCAACGTCCTGACTTTC. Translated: CASSEAQFPGANVLTF.

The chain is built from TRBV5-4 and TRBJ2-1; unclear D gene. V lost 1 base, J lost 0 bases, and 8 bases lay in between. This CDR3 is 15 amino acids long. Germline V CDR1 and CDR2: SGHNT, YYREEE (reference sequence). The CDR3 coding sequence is TGTGCCAGCAGCTTGATGAAGAGCTCCTACAATGAGCAGTTCTTC. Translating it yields CASSLMKSSYNEQFF.

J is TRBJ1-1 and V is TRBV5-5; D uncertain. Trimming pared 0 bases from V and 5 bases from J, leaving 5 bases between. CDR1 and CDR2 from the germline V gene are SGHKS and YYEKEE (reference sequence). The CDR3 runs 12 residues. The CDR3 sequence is CASSLGRTEAFF. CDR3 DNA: TGTGCCAGCAGCTTGGGGAGGACTGAAGCTTTCTTT. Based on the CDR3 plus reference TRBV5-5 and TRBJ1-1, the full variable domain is DAGVTQSPTHLIKTRGQQVTLRCSPISGHKSVSWYQQVLGQGPQFIFQYYEKEERGRGNFPDRFSARQFPNYSSELNVNALLLGDSALYLCASSLGRTEAFFGQGTRLTVV.

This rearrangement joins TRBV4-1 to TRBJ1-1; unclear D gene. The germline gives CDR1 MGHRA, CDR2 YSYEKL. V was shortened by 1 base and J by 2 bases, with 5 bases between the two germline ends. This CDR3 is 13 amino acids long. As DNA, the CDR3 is TGCGCCAGCAGCCAAGGGAGTAACACTGAAGCTTTCTTT. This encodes CASSQGSNTEAFF.

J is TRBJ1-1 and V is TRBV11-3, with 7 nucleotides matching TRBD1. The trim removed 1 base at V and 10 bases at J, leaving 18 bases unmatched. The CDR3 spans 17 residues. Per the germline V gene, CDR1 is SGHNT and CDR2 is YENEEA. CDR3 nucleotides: TGTGCCAGCAGCTTAGTAGGGACAGCCCGGAGAGTTCCTGGAGCTTTCTTT. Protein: CASSLVGTARRVPGAFF.

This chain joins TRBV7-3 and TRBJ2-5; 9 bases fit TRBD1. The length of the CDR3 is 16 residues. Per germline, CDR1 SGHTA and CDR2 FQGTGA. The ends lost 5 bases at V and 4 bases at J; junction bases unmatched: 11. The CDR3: CASSIGTGRLGETQYF. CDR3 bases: TGTGCCAGCAGCATCGGGACAGGGAGGCTGGGAGAGACCCAGTACTTC. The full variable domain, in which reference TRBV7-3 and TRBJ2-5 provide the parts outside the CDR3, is GAGVSQTPSNKVTEKGKYVELRCDPISGHTALYWYRQSLGQGPEFLIYFQGTGAADDSGLPNDRFFAVRPEGSVSTLKIQRTERGDSAVYLCASSIGTGRLGETQYFGPGTRLLVL.

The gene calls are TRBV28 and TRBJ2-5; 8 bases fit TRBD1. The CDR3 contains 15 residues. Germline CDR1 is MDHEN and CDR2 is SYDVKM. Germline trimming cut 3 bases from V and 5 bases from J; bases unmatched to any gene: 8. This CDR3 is CASSFVGQGQETQYF. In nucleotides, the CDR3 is TGTGCCAGCAGTTTCGTAGGACAGGGCCAGGAGACCCAGTACTTC.

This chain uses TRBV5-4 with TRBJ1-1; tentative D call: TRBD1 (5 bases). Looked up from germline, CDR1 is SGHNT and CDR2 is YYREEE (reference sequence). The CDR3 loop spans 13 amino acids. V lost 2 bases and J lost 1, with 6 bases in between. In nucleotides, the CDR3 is TGTGCCAGCAGCTTTGGACAGAACACTGAAGCTTTCTTT. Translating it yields CASSFGQNTEAFF.

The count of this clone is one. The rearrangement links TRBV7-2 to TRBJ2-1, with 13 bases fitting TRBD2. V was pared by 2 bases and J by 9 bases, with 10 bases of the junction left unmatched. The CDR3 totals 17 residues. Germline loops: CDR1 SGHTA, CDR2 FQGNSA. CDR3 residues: CASSLYQRTSGSVEQFF. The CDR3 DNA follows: TGTGCCAGCAGCTTATATCAGAGGACTAGCGGGAGTGTTGAGCAGTTCTTC.

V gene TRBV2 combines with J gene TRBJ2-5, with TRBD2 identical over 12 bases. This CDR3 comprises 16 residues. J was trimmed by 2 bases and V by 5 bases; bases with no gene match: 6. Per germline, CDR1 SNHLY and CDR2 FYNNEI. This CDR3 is CASSLGLAGQQETQYF. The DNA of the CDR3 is TGTGCCAGCAGTCTTGGACTAGCGGGGCAACAAGAGACCCAGTACTTC.